The 3 T cell receptor beta chains in this list originate from one sample, sequenced in a study of neurological immune-mediated disorders (dated by TCRdb to between 2018 and 2021). Libraries were built with 5' RACE. TCRdb names Illumina HiSeq 2500 as the instrument used. TCRdb took the public reads, trimmed them with fastp at Q25, ran MiXCR for clone calling and kept in-frame beta chains. One record per CDR3 amino acid sequence lists the most common genes and DNA. In this sample the table shows some 57,000 distinct CDR3 sequences, around 4.8% of which occur a single time. The ten largest clones take up 3.4% of the sample. Sequenced material: PBMCs. The receptor source for this set is a woman in her 50s with multiple sclerosis.

Worth noting for this clonotype: This may come from a read error, since a much larger clone is one base off. This chain uses TRBV10-3 with TRBJ1-5; D unresolved. The CDR3 consists of 13 residues. Germline CDR1 ENHRY, CDR2 SYGVKD. The CDR3 here is CAISGDGYQPQNF. Written as DNA, the CDR3 is TGTGCCATCAGTGGCGACGGATATCAGCCCCAGAATTTT.

This clonotype was counted many times. The chain couples TRBV12-3 or TRBV12-4 to TRBJ2-7; D possibly corresponds to TRBD2 (5 bases). The CDR3 contains 15 residues. Trimming left V 6 bases short and J 0 bases short, with 15 bases between. The CDR3 loop reads CASSPNTGYSYEQYF. CDR3 nucleotides: TGTGCCAGCAGCCCGAATACGGGGTACTCCTACGAGCAGTACTTC.

This clonotype is deemed medium-sized (0.01 to 0.1%). The CDR3 DNA is TGTGCCGCCACGGGACAGGGATACGAGCAGTACTTC. Translated: CAATGQGYEQYF. The J gene is TRBJ2-7, the V gene TRBV10-3, with TRBD1 matching 9 bases. The V gene end was trimmed by 11 bases and the J gene end by 4 bases; junction bases not matched to a gene: 6. Germline loops: CDR1 ENHRY, CDR2 SYGVKD. CDR3 size: 12 residues.